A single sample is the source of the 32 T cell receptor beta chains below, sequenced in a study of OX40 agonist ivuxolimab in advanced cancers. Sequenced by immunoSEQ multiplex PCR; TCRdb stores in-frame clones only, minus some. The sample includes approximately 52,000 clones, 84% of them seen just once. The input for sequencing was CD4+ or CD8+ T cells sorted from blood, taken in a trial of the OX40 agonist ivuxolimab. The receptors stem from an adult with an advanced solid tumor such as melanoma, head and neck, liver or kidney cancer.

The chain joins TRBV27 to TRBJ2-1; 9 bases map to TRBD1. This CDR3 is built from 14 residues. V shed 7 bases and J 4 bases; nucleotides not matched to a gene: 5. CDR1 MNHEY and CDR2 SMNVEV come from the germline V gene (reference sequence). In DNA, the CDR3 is TGTGCCAGCAAAATGACAGGGGGGTACAATGAGCAGTTCTTC. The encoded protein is CASKMTGGYNEQFF.

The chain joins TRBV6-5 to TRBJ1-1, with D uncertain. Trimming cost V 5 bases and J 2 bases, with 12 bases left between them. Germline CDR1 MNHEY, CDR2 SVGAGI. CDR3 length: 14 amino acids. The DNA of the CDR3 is TGTGCCAGCAGTCCAACCCTAGACAACACTGAAGCTTTCTTT. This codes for CASSPTLDNTEAFF.

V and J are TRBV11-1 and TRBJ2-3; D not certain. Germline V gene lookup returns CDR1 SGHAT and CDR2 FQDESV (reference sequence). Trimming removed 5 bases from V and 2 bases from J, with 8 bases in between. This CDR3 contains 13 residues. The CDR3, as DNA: TGTGCCAGCAGCCTCCGATTCACAGATACGCAGTATTTT. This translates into CASSLRFTDTQYF.

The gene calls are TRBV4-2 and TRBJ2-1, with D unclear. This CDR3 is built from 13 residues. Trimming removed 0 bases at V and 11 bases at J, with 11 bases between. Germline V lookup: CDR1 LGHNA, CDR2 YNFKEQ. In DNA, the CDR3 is TGTGCCAGCAGCCAAGATCGCGGTTTGAAGCAGTTCTTC. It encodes CASSQDRGLKQFF.

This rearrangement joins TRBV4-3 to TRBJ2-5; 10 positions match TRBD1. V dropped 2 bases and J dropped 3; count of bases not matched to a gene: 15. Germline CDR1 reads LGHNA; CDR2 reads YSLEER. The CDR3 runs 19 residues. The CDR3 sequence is CASSQLPGQGRGKEETQYF. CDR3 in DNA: TGCGCCAGCAGCCAATTGCCGGGACAGGGGCGCGGGAAAGAAGAGACCCAGTACTTC.

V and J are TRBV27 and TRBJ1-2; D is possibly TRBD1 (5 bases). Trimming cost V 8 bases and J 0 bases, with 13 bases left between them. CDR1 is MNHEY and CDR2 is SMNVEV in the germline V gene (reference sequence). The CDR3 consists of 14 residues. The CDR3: CASARDPTNYGYTF. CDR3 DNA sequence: TGTGCCAGCGCCCGGGACCCGACTAACTATGGCTACACCTTC.

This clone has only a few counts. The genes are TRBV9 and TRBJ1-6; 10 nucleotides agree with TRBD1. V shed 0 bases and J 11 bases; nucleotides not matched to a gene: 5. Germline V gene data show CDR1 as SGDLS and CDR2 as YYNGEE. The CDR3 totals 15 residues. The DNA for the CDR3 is TGTGCCAGCAGCGTAGAGGGACAGGGGTTGACACCCCTCCACTTT. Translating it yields CASSVEGQGLTPLHF.

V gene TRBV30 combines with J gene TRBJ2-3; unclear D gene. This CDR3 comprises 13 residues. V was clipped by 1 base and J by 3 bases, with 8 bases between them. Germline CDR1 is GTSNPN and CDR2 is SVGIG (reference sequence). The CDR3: CAWSARFTDTQYF. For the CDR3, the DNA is TGTGCCTGGAGTGCTAGGTTTACAGATACGCAGTATTTT.

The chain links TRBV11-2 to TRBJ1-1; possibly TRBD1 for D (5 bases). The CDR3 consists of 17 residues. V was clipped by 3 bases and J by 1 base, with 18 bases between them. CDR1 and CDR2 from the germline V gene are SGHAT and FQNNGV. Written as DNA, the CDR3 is TGTGCCAGCAGCTTCTTGGCAGGGAGGTCGCCGAACACTGAAGCTTTCTTT. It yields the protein CASSFLAGRSPNTEAFF.

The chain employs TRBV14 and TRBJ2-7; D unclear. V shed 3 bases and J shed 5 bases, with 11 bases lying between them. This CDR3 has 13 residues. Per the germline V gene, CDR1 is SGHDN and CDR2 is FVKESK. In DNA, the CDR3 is TGTGCCAGCAGCCACGGGCCAGCCCACGAGCAGTACTTC. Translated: CASSHGPAHEQYF.

CDR3 coding DNA: TGCGCCAGCAGCCAGACTAGCGGGAGCGCAGATACGCAGTATTTT. Its protein is CASSQTSGSADTQYF. This chain uses TRBV4-3 with TRBJ2-3, with TRBD2 matching 12 bases. CDR1 is LGHNA and CDR2 is YSLEER in the germline V gene. The CDR3 is 15 amino acids. Trimming cost V 3 bases and J 4 bases; bases outside gene matches: 2.

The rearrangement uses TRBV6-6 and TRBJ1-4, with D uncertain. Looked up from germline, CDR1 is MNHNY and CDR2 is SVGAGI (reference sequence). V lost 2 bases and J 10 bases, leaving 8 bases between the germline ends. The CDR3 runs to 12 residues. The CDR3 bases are TGTGCCAGCAGTTACGGAAGGGTAAAACTGTTTTTT. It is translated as CASSYGRVKLFF.

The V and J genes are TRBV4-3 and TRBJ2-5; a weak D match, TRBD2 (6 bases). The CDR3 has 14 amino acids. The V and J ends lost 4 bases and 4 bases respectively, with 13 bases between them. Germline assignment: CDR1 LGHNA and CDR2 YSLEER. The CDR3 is CASSLLGGRETQYF. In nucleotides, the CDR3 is TGCGCCAGCAGCCTTCTGGGAGGTAGAGAGACCCAGTACTTC.

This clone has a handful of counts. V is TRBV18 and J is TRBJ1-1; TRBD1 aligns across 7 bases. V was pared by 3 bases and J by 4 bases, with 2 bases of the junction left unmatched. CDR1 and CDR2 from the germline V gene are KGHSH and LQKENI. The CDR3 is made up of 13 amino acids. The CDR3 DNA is TGTGCCAGCTCACCGTCAGGGGGCACTGAAGCTTTCTTT. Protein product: CASSPSGGTEAFF. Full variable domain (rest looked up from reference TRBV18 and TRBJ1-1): NAGVMQNPRHLVRRRGQEARLRCSPMKGHSHVYWYRQLPEEGLKFMVYLQKENIIDESGMPKERFSAEFPKEGPSILRIQQVVRGDSAAYFCASSPSGGTEAFFGQGTRLTVV.

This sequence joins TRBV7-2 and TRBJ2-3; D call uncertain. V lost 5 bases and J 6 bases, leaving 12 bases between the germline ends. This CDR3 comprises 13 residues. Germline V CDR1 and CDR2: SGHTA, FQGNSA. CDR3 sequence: CASSPTLGDTQYF. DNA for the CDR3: TGTGCCAGCAGCCCTACCTTGGGTGATACGCAGTATTTT.

CDR3 loop: CAWSLDLAGWNEQYF. DNA of the CDR3: TGTGCCTGGAGTCTGGACCTAGCGGGATGGAACGAGCAGTACTTC. The genes are TRBV30 and TRBJ2-7; 9 bases map to TRBD2. The junction had 10 bases not matched to a gene; V was cut back by 2 bases and J by 5 bases. In germline, CDR1 is GTSNPN, CDR2 SVGIG (reference sequence). CDR3 length equals 15 residues.

In DNA, the CDR3 is TGTGCCAGCAGTTTTCCAGGGACCACTGAAGCTTTCTTT. Encoded protein: CASSFPGTTEAFF. The chain links TRBV28 to TRBJ1-1; possible D gene TRBD1, 5 bases. The length of the CDR3 is 13 residues. The germline gives CDR1 MDHEN, CDR2 SYDVKM. Trimming removed 3 bases at V and 4 bases at J, with 9 bases between.

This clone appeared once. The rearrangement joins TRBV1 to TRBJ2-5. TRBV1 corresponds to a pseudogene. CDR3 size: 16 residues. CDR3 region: CTSSQDLGQWRETQYF. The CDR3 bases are TGCACCAGCAGCCAAGATCTTGGGCAGTGGAGAGAGACCCAGTACTTC.

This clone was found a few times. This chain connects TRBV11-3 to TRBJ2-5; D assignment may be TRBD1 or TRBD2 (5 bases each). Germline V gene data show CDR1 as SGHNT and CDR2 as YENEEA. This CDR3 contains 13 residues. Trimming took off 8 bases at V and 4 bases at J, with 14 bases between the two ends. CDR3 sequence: CASSGTNGETQYF. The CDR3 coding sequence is TGTGCCAGCTCCGGGACGAATGGAGAGACCCAGTACTTC.

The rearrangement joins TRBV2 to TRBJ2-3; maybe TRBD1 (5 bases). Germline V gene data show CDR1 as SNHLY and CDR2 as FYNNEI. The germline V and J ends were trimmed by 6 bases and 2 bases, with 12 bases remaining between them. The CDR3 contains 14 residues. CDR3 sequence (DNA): TGTGCCAGCAGGCAGGGTCAACACACAGATACGCAGTATTTT. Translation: CASRQGQHTDTQYF.

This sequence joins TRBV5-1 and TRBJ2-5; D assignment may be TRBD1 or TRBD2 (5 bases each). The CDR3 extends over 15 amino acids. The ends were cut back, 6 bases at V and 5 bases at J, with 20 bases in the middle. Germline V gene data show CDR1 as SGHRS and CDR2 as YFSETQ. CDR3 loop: CASTLVVGARETQYF. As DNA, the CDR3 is TGCGCCAGCACCCTGGTAGTCGGGGCTAGGGAGACCCAGTACTTC.

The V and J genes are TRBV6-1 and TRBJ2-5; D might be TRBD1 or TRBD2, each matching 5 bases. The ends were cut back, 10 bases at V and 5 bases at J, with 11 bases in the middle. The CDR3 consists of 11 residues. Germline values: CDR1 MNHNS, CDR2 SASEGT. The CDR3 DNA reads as TGTGCCATCGAGGGGACGGAGACCCAGTACTTC. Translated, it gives CAIEGTETQYF.

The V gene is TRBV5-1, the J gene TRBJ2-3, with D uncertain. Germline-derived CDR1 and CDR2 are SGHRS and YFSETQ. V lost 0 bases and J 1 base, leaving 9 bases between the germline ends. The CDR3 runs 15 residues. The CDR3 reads CASSLDGSGTDTQYF. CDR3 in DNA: TGCGCCAGCAGCTTGGACGGGTCCGGCACAGATACGCAGTATTTT.

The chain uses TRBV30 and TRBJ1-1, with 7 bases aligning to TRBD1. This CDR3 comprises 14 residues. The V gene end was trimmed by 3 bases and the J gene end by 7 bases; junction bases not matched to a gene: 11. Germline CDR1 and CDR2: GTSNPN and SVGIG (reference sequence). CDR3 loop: CAWSATGIRGEAFF. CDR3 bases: TGTGCCTGGAGCGCGACAGGGATTCGCGGTGAAGCTTTCTTT.

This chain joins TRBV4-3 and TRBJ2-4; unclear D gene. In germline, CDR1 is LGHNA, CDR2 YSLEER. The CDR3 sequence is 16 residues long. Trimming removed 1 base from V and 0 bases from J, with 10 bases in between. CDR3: CASSQGVALAKNIQYF. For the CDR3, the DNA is TGCGCCAGCAGCCAAGGGGTCGCACTAGCCAAAAACATTCAGTACTTC.

The CDR3, as DNA: TGTGCCAGCAGCTTGACCCTCTGGGTGCCACGAGAGACCCAGTACTTC. This gives the protein CASSLTLWVPRETQYF. The chain carries TRBV7-9 and TRBJ2-5, with unresolved D. The CDR3 length is 16 residues. V lost 3 bases and J lost 4, with 18 bases in between. From germline, CDR1 is SEHNR and CDR2 FQNEAQ (reference sequence).

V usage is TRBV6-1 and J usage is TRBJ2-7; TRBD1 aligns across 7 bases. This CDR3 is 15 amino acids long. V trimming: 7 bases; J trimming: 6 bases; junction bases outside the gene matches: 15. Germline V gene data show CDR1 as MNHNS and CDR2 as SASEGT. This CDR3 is CASKGAPGAQGEQYF. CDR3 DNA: TGTGCCAGCAAGGGGGCCCCAGGGGCGCAAGGCGAGCAGTACTTC.

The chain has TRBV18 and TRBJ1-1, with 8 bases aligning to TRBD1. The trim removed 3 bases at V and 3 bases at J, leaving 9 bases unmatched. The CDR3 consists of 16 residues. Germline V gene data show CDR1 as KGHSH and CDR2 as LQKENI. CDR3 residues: CASSPRSGGWDTEAFF. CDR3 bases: TGTGCCAGCTCACCTCGTTCAGGGGGCTGGGACACTGAAGCTTTCTTT. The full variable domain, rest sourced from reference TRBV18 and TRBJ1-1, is NAGVMQNPRHLVRRRGQEARLRCSPMKGHSHVYWYRQLPEEGLKFMVYLQKENIIDESGMPKERFSAEFPKEGPSILRIQQVVRGDSAAYFCASSPRSGGWDTEAFFGQGTRLTVV.

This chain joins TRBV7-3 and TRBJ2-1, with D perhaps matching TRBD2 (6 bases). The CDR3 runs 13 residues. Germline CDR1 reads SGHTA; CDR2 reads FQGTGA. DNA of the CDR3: TGTCCGTGGAGGGAGAGATCCTACAATGAGCAGTTCTTC. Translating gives CPWRERSYNEQFF. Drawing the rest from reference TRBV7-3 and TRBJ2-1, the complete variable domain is GAGVSQTPSNKVTEKGKYVELRCDPISGHTALYWYRQSLGQGPEFLIYFQGTGAADDSGLPNDRFFAVRPEGSVSTLKIQRTERGDSAVYLCPWRERSYNEQFFGPGTRLTVL.

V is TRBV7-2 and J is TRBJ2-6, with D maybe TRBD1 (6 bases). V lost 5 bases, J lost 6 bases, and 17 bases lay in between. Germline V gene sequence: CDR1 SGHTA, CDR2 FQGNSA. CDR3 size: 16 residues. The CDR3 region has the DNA TGTGCCAGCAGCCCATTTGGACAGCCGTTGGCCAACGTCCTGACTTTC. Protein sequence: CASSPFGQPLANVLTF.

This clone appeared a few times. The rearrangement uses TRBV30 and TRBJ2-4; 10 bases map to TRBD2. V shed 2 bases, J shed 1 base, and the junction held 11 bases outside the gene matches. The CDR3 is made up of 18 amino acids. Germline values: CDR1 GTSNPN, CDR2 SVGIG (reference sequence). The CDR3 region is CAWSPWSGRALAKNIQYF. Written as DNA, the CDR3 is TGTGCCTGGAGTCCGTGGAGCGGGAGGGCCTTGGCCAAAAACATTCAGTACTTC.

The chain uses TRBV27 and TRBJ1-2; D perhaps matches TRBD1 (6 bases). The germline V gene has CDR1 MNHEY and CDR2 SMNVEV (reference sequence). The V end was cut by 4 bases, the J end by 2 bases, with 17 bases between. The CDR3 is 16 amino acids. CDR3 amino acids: CASSSPKRGLNYGYTF. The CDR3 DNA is TGTGCCAGCAGTTCCCCGAAAAGGGGGTTAAACTATGGCTACACCTTC.